The T cell receptor beta chain described here comes from a study of T cells in Graves' hyperthyroidism and ophthalmopathy. This clonotype has a handful of counts. Its antigen is unidentified. Looked up from germline, CDR1 is MNHEY and CDR2 is SVGAGI. There are 14 residues in the CDR3. J was trimmed by 9 bases and V by 0 bases; bases with no gene match: 7. Study results and caveats: Peripheral blood also featured most of the thyroid clonotypes expanded above 0.001. Prediction of ophthalmopathy progression came a median around 6.5 months pre-onset.

Stability of Graves' hyperthyroidism was defined as absent ophthalmopathy progression within 18 months. Not enrolled were patients with uncontrolled infection, other autoimmune disease, pregnancy or lactation. Amplified TCR beta CDR3 regions derived from RNA transcripts. First-round RT-PCR targeting the TCR CDR3 was performed with the HTBI primer set. TCRdb passed the multiplex PCR reads through MiXCR, listing each CDR3 protein once. The sample includes some 740,000 distinct CDR3 sequences, 12% to 15% seen only once; the top ten take roughly a tenth. The material sequenced was blood. The TCR sequence derives from a woman in her late teens or twenties with Graves' hyperthyroidism. V and J are TRBV6-5 and TRBJ2-5, with 7 nucleotides matching TRBD1. The CDR3 DNA sequence: TGTGCCAGCAGTTACTCCCCCGGTCAGGGGGCCCAGTACTTC. This sequence encodes CASSYSPGQGAQYF.